Below, 3 T cell receptor beta chains from the same sample are listed, as sequenced in a study of shared clonotypes between healthy human individuals. Generated by immunoSEQ multiplex PCR, the TCRdb table keeps only in-frame clones and is missing some. The sample has about 2.4 million clones, approximately 90% seen once. The specimen was naive CD4+ T cells sorted from blood. Subset in this sample: CD45RA+ positively selected. These receptors were obtained from a young man in good health.

The chain carries TRBV6-5 and TRBJ1-4; no definite D call. The CDR3 runs to 14 residues. Germline CDR1 MNHEY, CDR2 SVGAGI. The V end was cut by 6 bases, the J end by 4 bases, with 12 bases between. CDR3 sequence (DNA): TGTGCCAGCAGGCCCGGACGGATTAATGAAAAACTGTTTTTT. Translation gives CASRPGRINEKLFF.

This chain connects TRBV9 to TRBJ1-6; 8 bases are shared with TRBD1. The CDR3 is 13 residues long. Germline assignment: CDR1 SGDLS and CDR2 YYNGEE. Unmatched junction bases numbered 4, after V lost 2 bases and J lost 12 bases. The CDR3 coding sequence is TGTGCCAGCAGCGTGGACAGGGTGTTACCCCTCCACTTT. Its protein is CASSVDRVLPLHF.

V usage is TRBV10-3 and J usage is TRBJ2-1; perhaps TRBD1 as D (5 bases). Per the germline V gene, CDR1 is ENHRY and CDR2 is SYGVKD. Trimming stripped 2 bases from V and 6 bases from J, with 14 bases between. The CDR3 is 15 residues long. CDR3 protein: CAISERGGIGNEQFF. CDR3 nucleotides: TGTGCCATCAGTGAGAGGGGCGGTATCGGCAATGAGCAGTTCTTC.